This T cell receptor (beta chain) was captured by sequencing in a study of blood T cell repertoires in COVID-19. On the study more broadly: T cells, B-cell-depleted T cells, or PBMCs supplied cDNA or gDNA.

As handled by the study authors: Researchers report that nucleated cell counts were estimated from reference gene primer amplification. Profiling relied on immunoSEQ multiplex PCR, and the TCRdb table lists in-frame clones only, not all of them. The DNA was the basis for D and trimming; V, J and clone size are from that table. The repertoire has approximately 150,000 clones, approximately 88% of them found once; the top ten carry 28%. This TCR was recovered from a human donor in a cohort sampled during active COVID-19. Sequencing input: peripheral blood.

The CDR3 region is CASRGQGGYTF. CDR3 coding DNA: TGTGCCAGCAGAGGACAGGGTGGCTACACCTTC. This chain joins TRBV12-3 or TRBV12-4 and TRBJ1-2; 8 bases map to TRBD1. V lost 6 bases and J lost 7; bases outside the gene matches: 1. The length of the CDR3 is 11 residues.